Following are 19 T cell receptor beta chains from one sample sequenced in a study of control samples from healthy donors and cancer patients. Libraries were prepared by immunoSEQ multiplex PCR; TCRdb keeps only in-frame clonotypes and omits some of them. Here the sample spans roughly 73,000 clones, 92% being singletons. Material: blood. These receptors were taken from a woman aged 55-75 years in good health.

The rearrangement links TRBV30 to TRBJ1-1; D is ambiguous. Trimming left V 0 bases short and J 4 bases short, with 12 bases between. CDR1 and CDR2 from the germline V gene are GTSNPN and SVGIG (reference sequence). The CDR3 is made up of 14 amino acids. CDR3 in DNA: TGTGCCTGGAGTGTAACCGGGTTTGTCACTGAAGCTTTCTTT. Translation: CAWSVTGFVTEAFF.

This chain connects TRBV7-2 to TRBJ1-4, with D hard to call. V was cut by 2 bases and J by 5 bases, with 15 bases left in between. This CDR3 contains 16 residues. Germline CDR1 and CDR2: SGHTA and FQGNSA. CDR3 nucleotides: TGTGCCAGCAGCTTATATGGTGGGGAAGGAAATGAAAAACTGTTTTTT. It encodes CASSLYGGEGNEKLFF.

The chain recombines TRBV19 with TRBJ2-1; D ambiguous. Trimming took off 5 bases at V and 6 bases at J, with 11 bases between the two ends. Germline V gives CDR1 LNHDA, CDR2 SQIVND (reference sequence). The CDR3 covers 13 residues. The CDR3 bases are TGTGCCAGTAGTCCCGCACTCACCAATGAGCAGTTCTTC. Its translation: CASSPALTNEQFF.

The chain is built from TRBV6-1 and TRBJ1-2; D call uncertain. The CDR3 has 14 residues. CDR1 and CDR2 from the germline V gene are MNHNS and SASEGT. With 2 bases removed from V and 8 bases from J, the gap between germline ends came to 15 bases. The CDR3 spells CASSEFSRPIGYTF. The CDR3 DNA sequence: TGTGCCAGCAGTGAATTTAGCAGACCCATCGGCTACACCTTC.

The rearrangement joins TRBV21-1 to TRBJ1-2; TRBD1 is taken as the D call from the table, unchecked against the DNA. TRBV21-1 is flagged as a pseudogene. This CDR3 has 13 amino acids. The CDR3 DNA reads as TGTGCCAGCAGCAAAGGGCAGGATATAGGCTACACCTTC. Protein: CASSKGQDIGYTF.

This sequence joins TRBV7-2 and TRBJ2-1; 9 bases align to TRBD2. CDR1 is SGHTA and CDR2 is FQGNSA in the germline V gene. This CDR3 contains 16 residues. V shed 0 bases, J shed 3 bases, and the junction held 3 bases outside the gene matches. For the CDR3, the DNA is TGTGCCAGCAGCTTAGCTGGCGGGGGGGTCTACAATGAGCAGTTCTTC. It encodes CASSLAGGGVYNEQFF. The whole variable domain, filled in from reference TRBV7-2 and TRBJ2-1, reads GAGVSQSPSNKVTEKGKDVELRCDPISGHTALYWYRQSLGQGLEFLIYFQGNSAPDKSGLPSDRFSAERTGGSVSTLTIQRTQQEDSAVYLCASSLAGGGVYNEQFFGPGTRLTVL.

This clone was seen once. The chain employs TRBV5-1 and TRBJ1-1; D possibly corresponds to TRBD1 (5 bases). V shed 3 bases and J shed 4 bases, with 19 bases lying between them. Germline CDR1 is SGHRS and CDR2 is YFSETQ. The length of the CDR3 is 16 residues. The CDR3 loop reads CASSSTAGQQITEAFF. The CDR3 region has the DNA TGCGCCAGCAGCTCTACTGCGGGGCAGCAGATCACTGAAGCTTTCTTT.

The chain links TRBV15 to TRBJ1-1; 8 bases are a match to TRBD1. The V gene's germline CDR1 is LNHNV and CDR2 YYDKDF (reference sequence). This CDR3 has 14 amino acids. J was trimmed by 2 bases and V by 5 bases; bases with no gene match: 4. CDR3 amino acids: CATSGDRFNTEAFF. CDR3 bases: TGTGCCACCAGCGGGGACAGGTTCAACACTGAAGCTTTCTTT. Full variable domain (outside the CDR3, taken from reference TRBV15 and TRBJ1-1): DAMVIQNPRYQVTQFGKPVTLSCSQTLNHNVMYWYQQKSSQAPKLLFHYYDKDFNNEADTPDNFQSRRPNTSFCFLDIRSPGLGDTAMYLCATSGDRFNTEAFFGQGTRLTVV.

The genes are TRBV25-1 and TRBJ1-1; weak D call: TRBD1 (5 bases). The CDR3 covers 15 residues. The germline V gene has CDR1 MGHDK and CDR2 SYGVNS. Trimming removed 1 base from V and 11 bases from J, with 20 bases in between. In DNA form, the CDR3 reads TGTGCCAGCAGTGAATCGGATCGAAGGGGCCAGAGGGCTTTCTTT. This encodes CASSESDRRGQRAFF.

This sequence joins TRBV4-2 and TRBJ1-6; 10 bases line up with TRBD1. The CDR3 loop spans 15 amino acids. Per germline, CDR1 LGHNA and CDR2 YNFKEQ. With 1 base clipped from V and 9 bases from J, the junction kept 3 bases outside the gene matches. CDR3 in amino acids: CASSQGQGASSPLHF. The CDR3 DNA follows: TGTGCCAGCAGCCAAGGACAGGGGGCGAGTTCACCCCTCCACTTT.

The chain couples TRBV30 to TRBJ2-7; 10 nucleotides line up with TRBD1. This CDR3 has 15 amino acids. The J segment lost 2 bases and the V segment lost 3 bases, leaving 7 bases of the junction unmatched. Germline values: CDR1 GTSNPN, CDR2 SVGIG (reference sequence). In DNA form, the CDR3 reads TGTGCCTGGAGAGGGGACAGGGGCTTGACCTACGAGCAGTACTTC. This translates into CAWRGDRGLTYEQYF.

V gene TRBV9 combines with J gene TRBJ2-1; TRBD1 is a possible D gene (6 bases). The length of the CDR3 is 17 residues. V was clipped by 3 bases and J by 0 bases, with 16 bases between them. Germline lookup yields CDR1 SGDLS and CDR2 YYNGEE. The CDR3 DNA sequence: TGTGCCAGCAGCGCCCCCAGGGGCCAGGACTCCTACAATGAGCAGTTCTTC. The encoded protein is CASSAPRGQDSYNEQFF.

The V gene is TRBV5-1, the J gene TRBJ2-1; no clear D gene. CDR3 length: 12 residues. Trimming took 6 bases from V and 5 from J, leaving 9 bases between them. Germline V gene sequence: CDR1 SGHRS, CDR2 YFSETQ. For the CDR3, the DNA is TGCGCCAGCATTGGGGTTGACAATGAGCAGTTCTTC. Its protein product is CASIGVDNEQFF.

The chain has TRBV28 and TRBJ2-7; 9 bases are a match to TRBD1. The length of the CDR3 is 14 residues. The germline V gene has CDR1 MDHEN and CDR2 SYDVKM. The V and J ends lost 4 bases and 6 bases, in that order; junction bases with no gene match: 7. The CDR3 region is CASSSPGQGREQYF. The CDR3 DNA reads TGTGCCAGCAGTTCTCCGGGACAGGGTCGCGAGCAGTACTTC.

The chain recombines TRBV29-1 with TRBJ1-1, with D unresolved. Trimming took off 1 base at V and 1 base at J, with 7 bases between the two ends. The CDR3 spans 13 residues. Germline CDR1 is SQVTM and CDR2 is ANQGSEA. The CDR3 nucleotides read TGCAGCGTTGAAGGCCAGCCGAACACTGAAGCTTTCTTT. This encodes CSVEGQPNTEAFF. Variable domain in full (rest from reference TRBV29-1 and TRBJ1-1): SAVISQKPSRDICQRGTSLTIQCQVDSQVTMMFWYRQQPGQSLTLIATANQGSEATYESGFVIDKFPISRPNLTFSTLTVSNMSPEDSSIYLCSVEGQPNTEAFFGQGTRLTVV.

The rearrangement joins TRBV12-3 or TRBV12-4 to TRBJ2-7, with D possibly TRBD2 on 5 matching bases. V was cut by 6 bases and J by 5 bases, with 14 bases left in between. The CDR3 length is 13 residues. The CDR3 DNA sequence: TGTGCCAGCAGCTCTCACGGGGTCCACGAGCAGTACTTC. It translates to CASSSHGVHEQYF.

The rearrangement joins TRBV6-6 to TRBJ1-5; D might be TRBD1 (6 bases). V dropped 5 bases and J dropped 3 bases, with 11 bases sitting between them. Per the germline V gene, CDR1 is MNHNY and CDR2 is SVGAGI (reference sequence). The CDR3 extends over 14 amino acids. This chain's CDR3 is CASSQGQLNQPQHF. DNA for the CDR3: TGTGCCAGCAGTCAAGGACAGCTCAATCAGCCCCAGCATTTT.

The chain joins TRBV5-1 to TRBJ1-1; 8 bases map to TRBD1. The germline CDR1 and CDR2 sequences are SGHRS and YFSETQ. The CDR3 loop spans 14 amino acids. V lost 5 bases and J lost 1; bases outside the gene matches: 4. This CDR3 is CASRIQGGNTEAFF. CDR3 bases: TGCGCCAGCAGAATACAGGGGGGGAACACTGAAGCTTTCTTT.

For this clone: At one of its ends the junction is not consistent with the germline gene, which may arise from a read error. The chain recombines TRBV29-1 with TRBJ1-1; 10 bases agree with TRBD1. Germline assignment: CDR1 SQVTM and CDR2 ANQGSEA. The CDR3 has 14 amino acids. CDR3 sequence (DNA): TGCAGCGTTGTAGACAGGGGGCGGAACTCTGAAGCTTTCTTT. This sequence encodes CSVVDRGRNSEAFF. Full variable domain (rest looked up from reference TRBV29-1 and TRBJ1-1): SAVISQKPSRDICQRGTSLTIQCQVDSQVTMMFWYRQQPGQSLTLIATANQGSEATYESGFVIDKFPISRPNLTFSTLTVSNMSPEDSSIYLCSVVDRGRNSEAFFGQGTRLTVV.